What follows is one T cell receptor (beta chain) and its context. This sample is part of a study of blood T cell repertoires in COVID-19. Turning to the study itself: From the United States, Italy and Spain came samples of acute and convalescent COVID-19. PBMCs, B-cell-depleted T cells, or T cells provided the cDNA or gDNA that made up the material.

Sequenced by immunoSEQ multiplex PCR; TCRdb stores in-frame clones only, minus some. The sample consists of some 170,000 clones, over 80% of them appearing once. The germline gives CDR1 SGHAT, CDR2 FQNNGV. CDR3 length: 15 amino acids. Between the trimmed V and J ends, which lost 2 bases and 5 bases, there was a span of 13 bases. The gene calls are TRBV11-2 and TRBJ2-1, with D perhaps matching TRBD2 (5 bases). This TCR was recovered from a woman between 45 and 60 years old with acute or convalescent COVID-19. Sequencing used peripheral blood. As DNA, the CDR3 is TGTGCCAGCAGCTTAATGAGCGGCCCAAACAATGAGCAGTTCTTC. This encodes CASSLMSGPNNEQFF.